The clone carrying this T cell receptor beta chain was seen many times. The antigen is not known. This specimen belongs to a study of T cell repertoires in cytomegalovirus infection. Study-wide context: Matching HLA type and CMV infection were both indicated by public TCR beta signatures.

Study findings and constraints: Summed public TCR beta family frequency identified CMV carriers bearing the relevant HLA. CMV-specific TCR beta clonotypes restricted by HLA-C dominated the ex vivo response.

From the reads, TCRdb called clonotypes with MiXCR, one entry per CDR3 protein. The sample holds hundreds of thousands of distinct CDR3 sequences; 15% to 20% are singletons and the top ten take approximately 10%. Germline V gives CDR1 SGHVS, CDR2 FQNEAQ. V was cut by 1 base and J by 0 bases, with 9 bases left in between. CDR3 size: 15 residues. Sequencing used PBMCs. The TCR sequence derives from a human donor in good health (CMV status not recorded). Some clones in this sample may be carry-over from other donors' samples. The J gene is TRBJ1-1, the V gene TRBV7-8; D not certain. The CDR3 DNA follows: TGTGCCAGCAGCTTAGGTTCCGCACTGAACACTGAAGCTTTCTTT. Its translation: CASSLGSALNTEAFF.